One and the same sample provided the 21 T cell receptor beta chains below, sequenced in a study of response to subunit inactivated influenza vaccine. TCRdb passed the RT-PCR reads through MiXCR, listing each CDR3 protein once. The data show more than 600,000 distinct CDR3 sequences, roughly 18% seen once. Here the sequenced sample was PBMCs from blood, taken around 5 days after vaccination. These receptors came from a man aged 45-65 years who received an inactivated influenza vaccine.

V usage is TRBV6-5 and J usage is TRBJ2-1; tentative D call: TRBD2 (6 bases). Trimming removed 6 bases from V and 8 bases from J, with 23 bases in between. The CDR3 is 16 amino acids. Germline CDR1 MNHEY, CDR2 SVGAGI. The CDR3 DNA is TGTGCCAGCAGGTACGGCGCAGGAGGGTCCGAGTATGAGCAGTTCTTC. This codes for CASRYGAGGSEYEQFF.

The chain employs TRBV14 and TRBJ2-5; possibly TRBD1 for D (6 bases). The CDR3 has 14 amino acids. Trimming pared 0 bases from V and 5 bases from J, leaving 10 bases between. Germline lookup yields CDR1 SGHDN and CDR2 FVKESK. CDR3 residues: CASSQEGHLETQYF. The CDR3 nucleotides are TGTGCCAGCAGCCAAGAGGGACATTTGGAGACCCAGTACTTC.

The CDR3 DNA reads as TGTGCCTGGAGTGTAGGGGGGCAGGAGCAGTTCTTC. It is translated as CAWSVGGQEQFF. V is TRBV30 and J is TRBJ2-1; D possibly uses TRBD1 or TRBD2 (6 bases each). Per germline, CDR1 GTSNPN and CDR2 SVGIG (reference sequence). V gave up 0 bases and J gave up 10 bases, with 10 bases separating them. The CDR3 sequence is 12 residues long.

This rearrangement joins TRBV7-2 to TRBJ2-1, with D perhaps matching TRBD2 (6 bases). This CDR3 has 16 amino acids. The V gene lost 1 base and the J gene lost 8 bases, with 18 bases spanning the gap. Germline V lookup: CDR1 SGHTA, CDR2 FQGNSA. The CDR3 DNA reads TGTGCCAGCAGCTTAGTGGTACGGGGGTTTAGGTATGAGCAGTTCTTC. Protein: CASSLVVRGFRYEQFF.

The chain uses TRBV24-1 and TRBJ2-5; TRBD2 matches 7 bases. CDR3 size: 15 residues. Trimming took 4 bases from V and 5 from J; bases not matched to a gene: 9. Germline values: CDR1 KGHDR, CDR2 SFDVKD. This CDR3 reads CATSEGQREGETQYF. The CDR3 region has the DNA TGTGCCACCAGTGAAGGGCAGCGGGAAGGCGAGACCCAGTACTTC.

V usage is TRBV5-1 and J usage is TRBJ2-1; D may be TRBD2 (6 bases). V shed 3 bases and J shed 7 bases, with 14 bases lying between them. The CDR3 spans 14 residues. Germline-derived CDR1 and CDR2 are SGHRS and YFSETQ. DNA of the CDR3: TGCGCCAGCAGCTCTTCCTATGCGGGGAATGAGCAGTTCTTC. It yields the protein CASSSSYAGNEQFF.

The rearrangement uses TRBV5-5 and TRBJ1-4; 7 bases are a match to TRBD1. Germline CDR1 and CDR2: SGHKS and YYEKEE (reference sequence). With V trimmed by 3 bases and J by 3 bases, 11 bases remained unmatched. The CDR3 extends over 17 amino acids. CDR3 coding DNA: TGTGCCAGCAGCTGGGCGGGGACAGCCTTACCTAATGAAAAACTGTTTTTT. Its protein product is CASSWAGTALPNEKLFF.

This clonotype turned up a few times. The chain has TRBV7-2 and TRBJ2-5, with D tentatively TRBD2 (6 bases). CDR1 is SGHTA and CDR2 is FQGNSA in the germline V gene. The CDR3 runs 16 residues. V lost 0 bases and J 5 bases, leaving 16 bases between the germline ends. The CDR3 here is CASSLAGLTNRETQYF. CDR3 coding DNA: TGTGCCAGCAGCTTAGCGGGACTCACAAATCGGGAGACCCAGTACTTC.

The V call is TRBV5-4, the J call TRBJ1-3, with a possible D match to TRBD1 (6 bases). The CDR3 has 14 amino acids. Germline assignment: CDR1 SGHNT and CDR2 YYREEE (reference sequence). V lost 1 base and J 8 bases, leaving 13 bases between the germline ends. The CDR3 spells CASSLSGQRDTIYF. The CDR3 coding sequence is TGTGCCAGCAGCTTGTCCGGACAGAGGGACACCATATATTTT.

This clonotype was detected only a few times. The chain joins TRBV24-1 to TRBJ2-3; D perhaps matches TRBD1 (6 bases). CDR1 and CDR2 from the germline V gene are KGHDR and SFDVKD. The CDR3 is 15 amino acids. Trimming took off 4 bases at V and 5 bases at J, with 15 bases between the two ends. This CDR3 reads CATSDPTGPGDTQYF. In DNA form, the CDR3 reads TGTGCCACCAGTGACCCGACAGGCCCAGGAGATACGCAGTATTTT.

This clonotype was seen a handful of times. The J gene is TRBJ1-5, the V gene TRBV12-3 or TRBV12-4, with 10 nucleotides matching TRBD1. J lost 6 bases, V lost 3 bases, and 5 bases had no gene match. The length of the CDR3 is 15 residues. CDR3 protein: CASSFWGQGTQPQHF. The DNA for the CDR3 is TGTGCCAGCAGTTTTTGGGGACAGGGGACTCAGCCCCAGCATTTT.

This clonotype was seen a few times. This chain links TRBV20-1 with TRBJ1-5, with D hard to call. V gave up 0 bases and J gave up 2 bases, with 11 bases separating them. Germline V CDR1 and CDR2: DFQATT, SNEGSKA (reference sequence). This CDR3 is built from 15 residues. The CDR3 sequence is CSARDPVAGNQPQHF. DNA of the CDR3: TGCAGTGCTAGAGATCCCGTGGCGGGCAATCAGCCCCAGCATTTT.

The chain employs TRBV9 and TRBJ2-3; D gene unclear. The CDR3 totals 14 residues. The V end was cut by 0 bases, the J end by 6 bases, with 11 bases between. Germline-derived CDR1 and CDR2 are SGDLS and YYNGEE. The CDR3 DNA reads as TGTGCCAGCAGCGTAGGAATGGCCAAGGATACGCAGTATTTT. Amino acid sequence: CASSVGMAKDTQYF.

This clonotype was seen many times. The J gene is TRBJ2-7, the V gene TRBV12-3 or TRBV12-4; no clear D. The CDR3 loop spans 12 amino acids. Trimming cost V 6 bases and J 3 bases, with 9 bases left between them. The DNA for the CDR3 is TGTGCCAGCAGCCCCAGCCTCTACGAGCAGTACTTC. Translation gives CASSPSLYEQYF.

Ten or more counts support this clonotype. This chain links TRBV29-1 with TRBJ1-2, with D hard to call. The V and J ends lost 5 bases and 2 bases respectively, with 15 bases between them. The germline V gene encodes CDR1 SQVTM and CDR2 ANQGSEA. The CDR3 length is 14 residues. DNA for the CDR3: TGCAGCGTTACCCCATTTTCCCAGAACTATGGCTACACCTTC. It yields the protein CSVTPFSQNYGYTF.

The rearrangement joins TRBV5-1 to TRBJ2-5; TRBD1 matches at 8 bases. V lost 4 bases, J lost 5 bases, and 7 bases stayed unmatched. Germline lookup yields CDR1 SGHRS and CDR2 YFSETQ. The CDR3 sequence is 14 residues long. CDR3 coding DNA: TGCGCCAGCAGCGACAGGGGCCAAGGGGAGACCCAGTACTTC. It encodes CASSDRGQGETQYF.

The V call is TRBV20-1, the J call TRBJ2-3; no firm D call. V dropped 0 bases and J dropped 5 bases, with 6 bases sitting between them. The CDR3 has 12 residues. Per germline, CDR1 DFQATT and CDR2 SNEGSKA (reference sequence). For the CDR3, the DNA is TGCAGTGCTAGAGATATGATAGATACGCAGTATTTT. It translates to CSARDMIDTQYF.

The chain combines TRBV11-2 with TRBJ2-1; D is possibly TRBD2 (6 bases). The length of the CDR3 is 16 residues. Looked up from germline, CDR1 is SGHAT and CDR2 is FQNNGV. Trimming removed 4 bases at V and 6 bases at J, with 19 bases between. CDR3 loop: CASSSLGRQLSNEQFF. CDR3 sequence (DNA): TGTGCCAGCAGCTCCCTAGGGAGGCAGCTGAGCAATGAGCAGTTCTTC.

The V and J genes are TRBV7-2 and TRBJ2-3; possibly TRBD2 for D (7 bases). V lost 5 bases and J lost 5, with 20 bases in between. Germline lookup yields CDR1 SGHTA and CDR2 FQGNSA. This CDR3 spans 16 amino acids. The DNA for the CDR3 is TGTGCCAGCAGCCTAGGGGGGGGGCGATCGAGAGATACGCAGTATTTT. Translation gives CASSLGGGRSRDTQYF. Based on the CDR3 plus reference TRBV7-2 and TRBJ2-3, the full variable domain is GAGVSQSPSNKVTEKGKDVELRCDPISGHTALYWYRQSLGQGLEFLIYFQGNSAPDKSGLPSDRFSAERTGGSVSTLTIQRTQQEDSAVYLCASSLGGGRSRDTQYFGPGTRLTVL.

This rearrangement joins TRBV7-6 to TRBJ2-5, with a weak D call TRBD1 (5 bases). The CDR3 runs to 15 residues. Germline CDR1 SGHVS, CDR2 FNYEAQ. With 3 bases removed from V and 2 bases from J, the gap between germline ends came to 13 bases. In nucleotides, the CDR3 is TGTGCCAGCAGCTTCTCAGGGAACTCACAAGAGACCCAGTACTTC. Translated: CASSFSGNSQETQYF.

This chain uses TRBV7-2 with TRBJ2-5, with 8 nucleotides matching TRBD2. Germline V gene lookup returns CDR1 SGHTA and CDR2 FQGNSA. This CDR3 region has 15 residues. V shed 2 bases and J 2 bases; nucleotides not matched to a gene: 4. The CDR3 is CASSLQRGPQETQYF. For the CDR3, the DNA is TGTGCCAGCAGCTTACAGCGGGGGCCTCAAGAGACCCAGTACTTC.